These 6 T cell receptor beta chains came from one sample sequenced in a study of T cell repertoires in cytomegalovirus infection (dated 2019 in TCRdb). The intended sense of this specimen's treatment or condition label: in vitro stimulation with specific CMV peptide epitopes to enrich CMV-specific T cells. Their cognate antigens are unknown. The instrument given in TCRdb is Illumina HiSeq 1500. In TCRdb, the public reads were trimmed at Q25 with fastp and aligned with MiXCR, with productive beta chains retained. Every distinct CDR3 protein forms one entry, paired with its most common genes and DNA. Within this sample are around 430,000 distinct CDR3 sequences, with approximately 40% of them counted one time only. The ten largest make up approximately 40% of the sample. The material was cultured PBMCs, obtained from culture after CMV antigen stimulation. The receptors shown here come from a human donor in good health (CMV status not recorded). Some clones in this sample may be carry-over from other donors' samples.

V is TRBV6-1 and J is TRBJ2-1; D not certain. The germline V gene encodes CDR1 MNHNS and CDR2 SASEGT. The CDR3 contains 13 residues. V shed 6 bases and J shed 5 bases, with 11 bases lying between them. CDR3 loop: CASSHNLNNEQFF. The CDR3 DNA sequence: TGTGCCAGCAGCCACAACTTAAACAATGAGCAGTTCTTC.

The rearrangement joins TRBV7-6 to TRBJ2-7; no clear D. Deletions cut 8 bases from V and 3 bases from J, with 11 bases between. This CDR3 is built from 12 residues. Germline V CDR1 and CDR2: SGHVS, FNYEAQ. The CDR3 coding sequence is TGTGCCAGCGGAATGGGATTCTACGAGCAGTACTTC. Translated, it gives CASGMGFYEQYF.

V and J are TRBV14 and TRBJ2-7; D possibly matches TRBD1 or TRBD2 (6 bases each). CDR1 and CDR2 from the germline V gene are SGHDN and FVKESK. The CDR3 is 15 residues long. Trimming stripped 5 bases from V and 1 base from J, with 15 bases between. CDR3 protein: CASSKRRGRSYEQYF. The DNA for the CDR3 is TGTGCCAGCAGCAAGCGCCGGGGGCGATCCTACGAGCAGTACTTC. Drawing the rest from reference TRBV14 and TRBJ2-7, the complete variable domain is EAGVTQFPSHSVIEKGQTVTLRCDPISGHDNLYWYRRVMGKEIKFLLHFVKESKQDESGMPNNRFLAERTGGTYSTLKVQPAELEDSGVYFCASSKRRGRSYEQYFGPGTRLTVT.

The CDR3 DNA reads TGTGCCAGCAGTGAGGGACTAGCGGGATACAATGAGCAGTTCTTC. Translating gives CASSEGLAGYNEQFF. The rearrangement joins TRBV2 to TRBJ2-1; 13 bases are a match to TRBD2. Germline CDR1 and CDR2: SNHLY and FYNNEI. The ends lost 3 bases at V and 4 bases at J; junction bases unmatched: 0. This CDR3 comprises 15 residues. The whole variable domain, filled in from reference TRBV2 and TRBJ2-1, reads EPEVTQTPSHQVTQMGQEVILRCVPISNHLYFYWYRQILGQKVEFLVSFYNNEISEKSEIFDDQFSVERPDGSNFTLKIRSTKLEDSAMYFCASSEGLAGYNEQFFGPGTRLTVL.

The chain couples TRBV18 to TRBJ2-7; the D gene is possibly TRBD2 (5 bases). The CDR3 has 14 amino acids. CDR1 and CDR2 from the germline V gene are KGHSH and LQKENI. The ends were cut back, 1 base at V and 2 bases at J, with 9 bases in the middle. The CDR3 DNA is TGTGCCAGCTCACCACTGGGGAGAGCCTACGAGCAGTACTTC. Residues: CASSPLGRAYEQYF.

This clonotype appeared a few times. This chain uses TRBV5-4 with TRBJ2-5; perhaps TRBD1 as D (6 bases). There are 14 residues in the CDR3. Trimming left V 4 bases short and J 5 bases short, with 15 bases between. Germline V gene lookup returns CDR1 SGHNT and CDR2 YYREEE (reference sequence). This CDR3 reads CASSQRTGGETQYF. The DNA of the CDR3 is TGTGCCAGCAGCCAACGGACTGGGGGCGAGACCCAGTACTTC.